This T cell receptor (beta chain) comes out of a study of OX40 agonist ivuxolimab in advanced cancers. Study at large: Eligibility admitted prior anti-PD-1, anti-PD-L1 or anti-CTLA-4 therapy; 40% had some.

Assay used: immunoSEQ multiplex PCR; TCRdb lists only in-frame clones, some missing. Of almost 85,000 clones listed, approximately 92% were seen once; the top ten hold around 0.19%. Trimming removed 6 bases at V and 1 base at J, with 9 bases between. The CDR3 length is 14 residues. Germline CDR1 LNHDA, CDR2 SQIVND (reference sequence). The clonotype comes from an adult with an advanced solid tumor such as melanoma, head and neck, liver or kidney cancer. Sequencing was performed on CD4+ or CD8+ T cells sorted from blood, taken in a trial of the OX40 agonist ivuxolimab. The rearrangement joins TRBV19 to TRBJ2-2; D perhaps matches TRBD1 (6 bases). The CDR3 is CASRTGLNTGELFF. For the CDR3, the DNA is TGTGCCAGTAGGACAGGACTGAACACCGGGGAGCTGTTTTTT.